The clone carrying this T cell receptor (beta chain) has a count of ten or more. Via MiXCR, TCRdb re-called the 5' RACE reads, giving one row per CDR3 protein. The profile shows about 33,000 distinct CDR3 sequences, just under 4% of them singletons. This sample is drawn from a study of early T cells in non-severe SARS-CoV-2 infection. This clonotype originated in an adult who was a healthcare worker with PCR-confirmed SARS-CoV-2 infection or an uninfected control (not recorded which). The specimen sequenced was whole blood.

The CDR3 DNA is TGTGCCAGCAGGAAAGAGGGGTATGGCTACACCTTC. Translating gives CASRKEGYGYTF. The chain has TRBV7-9 and TRBJ1-2; D possibly corresponds to TRBD1 (5 bases). CDR1 is SEHNR and CDR2 is FQNEAQ in the germline V gene (reference sequence). Trimming took off 6 bases at V and 5 bases at J, with 10 bases between the two ends. The CDR3 runs to 12 residues.